These T cell receptor beta chains were read from a single sample in a study of cytomegalovirus exposure and HLA in healthy donors. Sequencing was performed with immunoSEQ multiplex PCR; in TCRdb, only in-frame clones are kept and a portion is missing. This table has around 69,000 clones, about 70% appearing once. Sequences were obtained from PBMCs. The receptors here all came from a man between 35 and 55 years old in good health and CMV-seropositive. The CDR3 runs from the conserved cysteine through the conserved F or W. D genes are given only for firm matches. Clone size, where shown, is once, few, many, or a class for clones that have expanded.

J gene: TRBJ1-5
D gene: NA
V gene: TRBV7-9
clone size: NA
CDR3 length: 14
CDR3 protein: CASSSDSINQPQHF
CDR3 DNA: TGTGCCAGCAGCTCGGACAGCATTAATCAGCCCCAGCATTTT

J gene: TRBJ1-1
D gene: NA
V gene: TRBV30
clone size: few
CDR3 length: 13
CDR3 protein: CAWSARANTEAFF
CDR3 DNA: TGTGCCTGGAGTGCCAGGGCGAACACTGAAGCTTTCTTT

J gene: TRBJ2-1
D gene: TRBD2
V gene: TRBV2
clone size: NA
CDR3 length: 15
CDR3 protein: CASRETSGSYNEQFF
CDR3 DNA: TGTGCCAGCAGGGAGACTAGCGGCTCCTACAATGAGCAGTTCTTC

J gene: TRBJ2-1
D gene: NA
V gene: TRBV2
clone size: NA
CDR3 length: 11
CDR3 protein: CASTPRDEQFF
CDR3 DNA: TGTGCCAGCACCCCCAGGGATGAGCAGTTCTTC

J gene: TRBJ1-1
D gene: NA
V gene: TRBV9
clone size: NA
CDR3 length: 14
CDR3 protein: CASSVVGVGTEAFF
CDR3 DNA: TGTGCCAGCAGCGTTGTCGGGGTTGGCACTGAAGCTTTCTTT

J gene: TRBJ1-1
D gene: NA
V gene: TRBV5-1
clone size: NA
CDR3 length: 15
CDR3 protein: CASSLASGLATEAFF
CDR3 DNA: TGCGCCAGCAGCTTGGCTTCCGGACTAGCCACTGAAGCTTTCTTT

J gene: TRBJ1-5
D gene: NA
V gene: TRBV7-2
clone size: NA
CDR3 length: 15
CDR3 protein: CASSLVGALNQPQHF
CDR3 DNA: TGTGCCAGCAGCTTAGTGGGGGCCCTAAATCAGCCCCAGCATTTT

J gene: TRBJ2-4
D gene: NA
V gene: TRBV7-9
clone size: few
CDR3 length: 14
CDR3 protein: CASSPGGGGSIQYF
CDR3 DNA: TGTGCCAGCAGCCCAGGAGGGGGGGGCAGCATTCAGTACTTC

J gene: TRBJ1-2
D gene: NA
V gene: TRBV6-1
clone size: NA
CDR3 length: 14
CDR3 protein: CASSERRTAYGYTF
CDR3 DNA: TGTGCCAGCAGTGAACGTAGGACAGCCTATGGCTACACCTTC

J gene: TRBJ1-1
D gene: NA
V gene: TRBV7-9
clone size: NA
CDR3 length: 16
CDR3 protein: CASSPYFGRENTEAFF
CDR3 DNA: TGTGCCAGCAGCCCATACTTTGGGAGAGAGAACACTGAAGCTTTCTTT

J gene: TRBJ1-3
D gene: NA
V gene: TRBV11-2
clone size: NA
CDR3 length: 14
CDR3 protein: CASSTYGVGNTIYF
CDR3 DNA: TGTGCCAGCAGCACGTACGGGGTGGGAAACACCATATATTTT

J gene: TRBJ1-1
D gene: NA
V gene: TRBV5-1
clone size: NA
CDR3 length: 14
CDR3 protein: CASSLGRVGTEAFF
CDR3 DNA: TGCGCCAGCAGCTTGGGGAGGGTTGGCACTGAAGCTTTCTTT

J gene: TRBJ1-3
D gene: NA
V gene: TRBV6-5
clone size: NA
CDR3 length: 14
CDR3 protein: CASRRSGSGNTIYF
CDR3 DNA: TGTGCCAGCAGGAGATCAGGCTCTGGAAACACCATATATTTT

J gene: TRBJ2-7
D gene: TRBD1
V gene: TRBV6-1
clone size: NA
CDR3 length: 15
CDR3 protein: CASSERDRGNNEQYF
CDR3 DNA: TGTGCCAGCAGTGAACGGGACAGGGGGAACAACGAGCAGTACTTC

J gene: TRBJ1-1
D gene: NA
V gene: TRBV6-5
clone size: NA
CDR3 length: 15
CDR3 protein: CASSPSWRGNTEAFF
CDR3 DNA: TGTGCCAGCAGTCCCTCGTGGAGGGGGAACACTGAAGCTTTCTTT

J gene: TRBJ1-5
D gene: NA
V gene: TRBV4-3
clone size: NA
CDR3 length: 15
CDR3 protein: CASSQGLRGNQPQHF
CDR3 DNA: TGCGCCAGCAGCCAAGGACTACGGGGGAATCAGCCCCAGCATTTT

J gene: TRBJ2-7
D gene: NA
V gene: TRBV28
clone size: NA
CDR3 length: 13
CDR3 protein: CASSLAGRPEQYF
CDR3 DNA: TGTGCCAGCAGTTTAGCGGGGCGGCCCGAGCAGTACTTC

J gene: TRBJ1-5
D gene: TRBD1
V gene: TRBV6-1
clone size: NA
CDR3 length: 16
CDR3 protein: CASSEEGQVSNQPQHF
CDR3 DNA: TGTGCCAGCAGTGAAGAGGGACAGGTTTCCAATCAGCCCCAGCATTTT

J gene: TRBJ2-1
D gene: NA
V gene: TRBV19
clone size: few
CDR3 length: 15
CDR3 protein: CASSIGPSSYNEQFF
CDR3 DNA: TGTGCCAGTAGTATAGGTCCTAGCTCCTACAATGAGCAGTTCTTC

J gene: TRBJ1-5
D gene: TRBD1
V gene: TRBV6-6
clone size: NA
CDR3 length: 16
CDR3 protein: CASSYGTGSGNQPQHF
CDR3 DNA: TGTGCCAGCAGTTATGGGACAGGATCGGGCAATCAGCCCCAGCATTTT

J gene: TRBJ2-3
D gene: NA
V gene: TRBV6-1
clone size: NA
CDR3 length: 14
CDR3 protein: CASSRLSYTDTQYF
CDR3 DNA: TGTGCCAGCAGCCGTCTTTCGTACACAGATACGCAGTATTTT

J gene: TRBJ1-1
D gene: TRBD1
V gene: TRBV6-4
clone size: many
CDR3 length: 15
CDR3 protein: CASKRDPGGSTEAFF
CDR3 DNA: TGTGCCAGCAAAAGGGACCCAGGGGGAAGCACTGAAGCTTTCTTT

J gene: TRBJ1-1
D gene: NA
V gene: TRBV2
clone size: NA
CDR3 length: 13
CDR3 protein: CASSEDLGTEAFF
CDR3 DNA: TGTGCCAGCAGTGAGGACTTGGGCACTGAAGCTTTCTTT

J gene: TRBJ2-3
D gene: TRBD2
V gene: TRBV9
clone size: NA
CDR3 length: 16
CDR3 protein: CASSLRLAGGTDTQYF
CDR3 DNA: TGTGCCAGCAGCCTGAGACTAGCGGGGGGCACAGATACGCAGTATTTT

J gene: TRBJ1-1
D gene: TRBD1
V gene: TRBV6-6
clone size: NA
CDR3 length: 14
CDR3 protein: CASSLGQGSTEAFF
CDR3 DNA: TGTGCCAGCAGCTTGGGACAGGGAAGCACTGAAGCTTTCTTT

J gene: TRBJ2-3
D gene: TRBD2
V gene: TRBV5-6
clone size: NA
CDR3 length: 15
CDR3 protein: CASSRLAGVLDTQYF
CDR3 DNA: TGTGCCAGCAGTCGACTAGCGGGAGTTCTAGATACGCAGTATTTT

J gene: TRBJ2-3
D gene: NA
V gene: TRBV4-1
clone size: once
CDR3 length: 14
CDR3 protein: CASSQGTYTDTQYF
CDR3 DNA: TGCGCCAGCAGCCAAGGCACTTACACAGATACGCAGTATTTT

J gene: TRBJ1-2
D gene: TRBD1
V gene: TRBV7-9
clone size: NA
CDR3 length: 18
CDR3 protein: CASSQGTDRTGGNYGYTF
CDR3 DNA: TGTGCCAGCAGCCAGGGGACAGATCGGACTGGGGGTAACTATGGCTACACCTTC

J gene: TRBJ1-2
D gene: NA
V gene: TRBV7-2
clone size: few
CDR3 length: 13
CDR3 protein: CASSLAGGYGYTF
CDR3 DNA: TGTGCCAGCAGCTTAGCAGGGGGTTATGGCTACACCTTC

J gene: TRBJ1-1
D gene: NA
V gene: TRBV5-1
clone size: once
CDR3 length: 13
CDR3 protein: CASSTRDYTEAFF
CDR3 DNA: TGCGCCAGCAGTACTCGAGATTACACTGAAGCTTTCTTT

J gene: TRBJ1-4
D gene: TRBD1
V gene: TRBV27
clone size: NA
CDR3 length: 16
CDR3 protein: CASSRRTGSAGEKLFF
CDR3 DNA: TGTGCCAGCAGCCGGAGGACAGGGTCTGCGGGTGAAAAACTGTTTTTT

J gene: TRBJ2-1
D gene: NA
V gene: TRBV20-1
clone size: NA
CDR3 length: 11
CDR3 protein: CSARVGGGAFF
CDR3 DNA: NA

J gene: TRBJ1-1
D gene: TRBD1
V gene: TRBV30
clone size: few
CDR3 length: 14
CDR3 protein: CAWSLTGGAAEAFF
CDR3 DNA: TGTGCCTGGAGTCTAACAGGGGGCGCGGCTGAAGCTTTCTTT

J gene: TRBJ1-5
D gene: TRBD1
V gene: TRBV6-1
clone size: NA
CDR3 length: 14
CDR3 protein: CASSLGQGDQPQHF
CDR3 DNA: TGTGCCAGCAGTCTTGGACAGGGGGATCAGCCCCAGCATTTT

J gene: TRBJ1-4
D gene: NA
V gene: TRBV6-5
clone size: NA
CDR3 length: 15
CDR3 protein: CASSQGLVTNEKLFF
CDR3 DNA: TGTGCCAGCAGTCAGGGTTTGGTTACTAATGAAAAACTGTTTTTT

J gene: TRBJ2-7
D gene: TRBD1
V gene: TRBV2
clone size: NA
CDR3 length: 15
CDR3 protein: CASSEADLGQAKQYF
CDR3 DNA: TGTGCCAGCAGTGAAGCGGACTTGGGACAGGCCAAGCAGTACTTC

J gene: TRBJ1-5
D gene: TRBD1
V gene: TRBV27
clone size: NA
CDR3 length: 20
CDR3 protein: CASSLGLGTGDSYSNQPQHF
CDR3 DNA: TGTGCCAGCAGTTTGGGGCTCGGGACAGGGGATTCGTATAGCAATCAGCCCCAGCATTTT

J gene: TRBJ1-1
D gene: NA
V gene: TRBV6-5
clone size: NA
CDR3 length: 13
CDR3 protein: CASSYPPGTEAFF
CDR3 DNA: TGTGCCAGCAGTTACCCTCCAGGGACTGAAGCTTTCTTT

J gene: TRBJ2-5
D gene: NA
V gene: TRBV15
clone size: NA
CDR3 length: 14
CDR3 protein: CATSRGRSLETQYF
CDR3 DNA: TGTGCCACCAGCAGAGGTCGGTCATTGGAGACCCAGTACTTC

J gene: TRBJ1-1
D gene: TRBD1
V gene: TRBV30
clone size: NA
CDR3 length: 15
CDR3 protein: CAWITPGQPNTEAFF
CDR3 DNA: TGTGCCTGGATAACTCCGGGACAGCCGAACACTGAAGCTTTCTTT

J gene: TRBJ1-4
D gene: NA
V gene: TRBV5-1
clone size: few
CDR3 length: 15
CDR3 protein: CASSLVGRGNEKLFF
CDR3 DNA: TGCGCCAGCAGCTTGGTTGGGAGGGGGAATGAAAAACTGTTTTTT

J gene: TRBJ2-3
D gene: TRBD1
V gene: TRBV6-4
clone size: NA
CDR3 length: 14
CDR3 protein: CASSETGSLDTQYF
CDR3 DNA: TGTGCCAGCAGTGAGACAGGGAGTTTGGATACGCAGTATTTT

J gene: TRBJ1-1
D gene: NA
V gene: TRBV7-8
clone size: NA
CDR3 length: 12
CDR3 protein: CASSGPGTEAFF
CDR3 DNA: TGTGCCAGCAGCGGCCCGGGCACTGAAGCTTTCTTT

J gene: TRBJ2-3
D gene: TRBD2
V gene: TRBV5-4
clone size: NA
CDR3 length: 13
CDR3 protein: CAWLAGEADTQYF
CDR3 DNA: TGTGCTTGGCTAGCGGGAGAAGCAGATACGCAGTATTTT

J gene: TRBJ2-2
D gene: NA
V gene: TRBV6-1
clone size: NA
CDR3 length: 13
CDR3 protein: CASTGTNTGELFF
CDR3 DNA: TGTGCCAGCACGGGGACTAACACCGGGGAGCTGTTTTTT

J gene: TRBJ2-7
D gene: TRBD1
V gene: TRBV5-5
clone size: NA
CDR3 length: 14
CDR3 protein: CASSSEDRNYEQYF
CDR3 DNA: TGTGCCAGCAGCTCGGAGGACAGGAACTACGAGCAGTACTTC

J gene: TRBJ1-2
D gene: TRBD1
V gene: TRBV13
clone size: NA
CDR3 length: 18
CDR3 protein: CASSLGGTGGFLDYGYTF
CDR3 DNA: TGTGCCAGCAGCTTGGGGGGAACAGGGGGCTTTCTGGACTATGGCTACACCTTC

J gene: TRBJ1-1
D gene: NA
V gene: TRBV5-1
clone size: few
CDR3 length: 12
CDR3 protein: CASKTLNTEAFF
CDR3 DNA: TGCGCCAGTAAGACACTGAACACTGAAGCTTTCTTT

J gene: TRBJ2-7
D gene: NA
V gene: TRBV6-5
clone size: NA
CDR3 length: 14
CDR3 protein: CASSYSGQTYEQYF
CDR3 DNA: TGTGCCAGCAGTTACTCTGGACAGACCTACGAGCAGTACTTC

J gene: TRBJ1-1
D gene: TRBD1
V gene: TRBV19
clone size: NA
CDR3 length: 15
CDR3 protein: CASSKGQGSSTEAFF
CDR3 DNA: TGTGCCAGTAGTAAGGGACAGGGGTCTAGCACTGAAGCTTTCTTT

J gene: TRBJ2-5
D gene: TRBD1
V gene: TRBV5-1
clone size: NA
CDR3 length: 16
CDR3 protein: CASSLGQGERPETQYF
CDR3 DNA: TGCGCCAGCAGCTTGGGACAGGGGGAGCGACCTGAGACCCAGTACTTC

J gene: TRBJ2-3
D gene: TRBD2
V gene: TRBV29-1
clone size: NA
CDR3 length: 16
CDR3 protein: CSVAPFSGGSTDTQYF
CDR3 DNA: TGCAGCGTTGCTCCCTTCAGCGGGGGGAGCACAGATACGCAGTATTTT

J gene: TRBJ1-4
D gene: NA
V gene: TRBV9
clone size: NA
CDR3 length: 14
CDR3 protein: CASSAGGIEEKLFF
CDR3 DNA: TGTGCCAGCAGCGCCGGGGGAATTGAGGAAAAACTGTTTTTT

J gene: TRBJ1-6
D gene: TRBD1
V gene: TRBV6-6
clone size: NA
CDR3 length: 15
CDR3 protein: CASSLGTGGNSPLHF
CDR3 DNA: TGTGCCAGCAGTTTGGGGACAGGGGGAAACTCACCCCTCCACTTT

J gene: TRBJ1-6
D gene: TRBD1
V gene: TRBV2
clone size: NA
CDR3 length: 13
CDR3 protein: CASRDRGNSPLHF
CDR3 DNA: TGTGCCAGCAGGGACAGGGGGAATTCACCCCTCCACTTT

J gene: TRBJ1-2
D gene: NA
V gene: TRBV5-8
clone size: NA
CDR3 length: 12
CDR3 protein: CASSLARGGYTF
CDR3 DNA: TGTGCCAGCAGCTTGGCTCGGGGTGGCTACACCTTC

J gene: TRBJ2-7
D gene: NA
V gene: TRBV9
clone size: NA
CDR3 length: 13
CDR3 protein: CASSVAQGGEQYF
CDR3 DNA: TGTGCCAGCAGCGTGGCACAGGGAGGGGAGCAGTACTTC

J gene: TRBJ2-3
D gene: TRBD2
V gene: TRBV2
clone size: NA
CDR3 length: 15
CDR3 protein: CASGPLAPVSHTQYF
CDR3 DNA: TGTGCCAGCGGGCCACTAGCGCCCGTTTCTCATACGCAGTATTTT

J gene: TRBJ2-2
D gene: TRBD2
V gene: TRBV2
clone size: NA
CDR3 length: 19
CDR3 protein: CASSSGGGTPAHHTGELFF
CDR3 DNA: TGTGCCAGCAGTTCGGGAGGAGGGACTCCTGCCCATCACACCGGGGAGCTGTTTTTT

J gene: TRBJ2-1
D gene: TRBD1
V gene: TRBV13
clone size: NA
CDR3 length: 16
CDR3 protein: CASSLYRDRGYNEQFF
CDR3 DNA: TGTGCCAGCAGCTTGTACCGGGACAGAGGCTACAATGAGCAGTTCTTC